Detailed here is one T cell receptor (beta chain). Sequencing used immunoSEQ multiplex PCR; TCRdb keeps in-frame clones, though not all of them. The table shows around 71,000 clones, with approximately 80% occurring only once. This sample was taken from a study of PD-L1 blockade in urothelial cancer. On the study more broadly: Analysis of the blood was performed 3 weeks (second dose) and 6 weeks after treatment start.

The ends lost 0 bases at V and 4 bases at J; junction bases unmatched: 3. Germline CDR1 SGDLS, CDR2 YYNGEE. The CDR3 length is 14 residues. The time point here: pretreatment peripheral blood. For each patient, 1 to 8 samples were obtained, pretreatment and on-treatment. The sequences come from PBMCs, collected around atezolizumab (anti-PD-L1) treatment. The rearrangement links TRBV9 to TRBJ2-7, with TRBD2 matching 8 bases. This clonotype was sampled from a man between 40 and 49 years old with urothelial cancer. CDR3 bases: TGTGCCAGCAGCGTAGACGGGAGGGATTACGAGCAGTACTTC. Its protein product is CASSVDGRDYEQYF.